This is a list of T cell receptor beta chains from one sample in a study of T cell repertoires in cytomegalovirus infection. TCRdb itself ran the reads through MiXCR, one entry per CDR3 protein. The sample carries about 460,000 distinct CDR3 sequences, roughly 10% recorded once. The sample taken for sequencing was PBMCs. Receptors originate from a human donor in good health (CMV status not recorded). Some clones in this sample may be carry-over from other donors' samples. CDR3s include the opening cysteine and the closing phenylalanine or tryptophan. A D gene is named only where the DNA matches it firmly. Size values are once, few and many counts, or a class for expanded clones, and some rows have none.

D gene	V gene	clone size	J gene	CDR3 protein
TRBD2	TRBV28	many	TRBJ2-2	CASSQETSDYTGELFF
NA	TRBV7-9	few	TRBJ1-5	CASSLVTGTSGNQPQHF
TRBD2	TRBV7-6	many	TRBJ2-7	CASSPGTSGRALEQYF
TRBD1	TRBV28	NA	TRBJ1-3	CASTPTGGRGRYGNTIYF
NA	TRBV5-6	many	TRBJ2-6	CASNPGVGLSGANVLTF
NA	TRBV3-1	many	TRBJ1-2	CASSQGRQGTYGYTF
TRBD2	TRBV11-2	many	TRBJ2-1	CASNGGTSGVRIF
NA	TRBV7-8	many	TRBJ2-5	CASSLETRGETQYF
NA	TRBV6-1	many	TRBJ1-5	CASSKKDQTADQPQHF
NA	TRBV7-2	many	TRBJ2-1	CASSSWGTPNEQFF
NA	TRBV10-2	few	TRBJ1-5	CASSDGGNQPQHF
NA	TRBV15	many	TRBJ2-5	CATSREGGQQETQYF
NA	TRBV5-1	NA	TRBJ2-3	CASSSHQTPTDTQYF
NA	TRBV14	many	TRBJ2-1	CASSQGFPEQFF
NA	TRBV6-1	many	TRBJ2-3	CASRPGADTDTQYF
TRBD2	TRBV5-1	many	TRBJ2-3	CASSLERGAPDTQYF
NA	TRBV4-1	many	TRBJ2-3	CASSQGPPPLGDTQYF
NA	TRBV7-2	many	TRBJ2-7	CASSRVGAEGYEQYF
NA	TRBV19	many	TRBJ1-4	CASSIGGTPEKLFF
TRBD2	TRBV11-2	many	TRBJ2-4	CASSSSGRALGNIQYF
NA	TRBV30	NA	TRBJ1-5	CAWVATVASNQPQHF
NA	TRBV7-3	many	TRBJ1-6	CASSPAGDSPLHF
NA	TRBV29-1	NA	TRBJ1-2	CSGEGRALWSYTF
TRBD1	TRBV2	many	TRBJ1-2	CASSGPRDREANYGYTF
NA	TRBV18	many	TRBJ2-7	CASSATGAGGEQYF
TRBD2	TRBV30	few	TRBJ2-7	CACGLAGLYEQYF
TRBD1	TRBV12-3/TRBV12-4	NA	TRBJ1-1	CASSYRGLMNTEAFF
TRBD2	TRBV19	many	TRBJ2-1	CASIGRGVKSVGNEQFF
NA	TRBV7-9	many	TRBJ2-7	CASSFTGNHEQYF
NA	TRBV7-3	many	TRBJ2-5	CASSAGQEGTQYF
NA	TRBV28	many	TRBJ1-1	CASTVNTEAFF
TRBD2	TRBV5-4	few	TRBJ2-7	CASSLSSGDLLAGGPLPYEQYF
NA	TRBV5-4	NA	TRBJ2-1	CASSLGRDSLRTPFF
NA	TRBV7-2	many	TRBJ2-1	CASSLRLAEGGFYNEQFF
TRBD1	TRBV29-1	NA	TRBJ1-3	CSVEVGTGDTIYF
NA	TRBV5-1	NA	TRBJ1-1	CASSLREPLITEAFF
TRBD1	TRBV29-1	once	TRBJ2-7	CSARGGQGTAEQYF
NA	TRBV19	many	TRBJ2-1	CASSTGREGANNEQFF
TRBD1	TRBV7-9	many	TRBJ1-2	CASSPGQGRWVTF
TRBD1	TRBV5-4	few	TRBJ2-1	CASSLALRTGKNEQFF
NA	TRBV20-1	once	TRBJ1-2	CSVGGRGYTF